The rows below give T cell receptor beta chains drawn from one sample of a study of Graves' ophthalmopathy and Graves' hyperthyroidism. TCRdb independently ran MiXCR on the multiplex PCR reads; one entry per CDR3 protein. The sample contains 170,000 or so distinct CDR3 sequences, over 35% of which appear only once. Sequenced material: peripheral blood. These TCRs come from a woman in her 40s with Graves' ophthalmopathy. Each CDR3 is given with its conserved first and last residue. The D gene is left open where the match is weak. Some rows mark clone size as missing; the rest say once, few, many or name a class of expanded clone.

>TRBJ1-5|-|-|TRBV6-1
TGTGCCACCCGGAAGGGGGACAATCAGCCCCAGCATTTT
CATRKGDNQPQHF
>TRBJ2-5|-|many|TRBV6-1
TGTGCCAGCAGACAAACGACGGAGACCCAGTACTTC
CASRQTTETQYF
>TRBJ2-4|-|many|TRBV4-1
TGCGCCAGCAGCCAAGTTGGTGGGACCCCCTGGAACATTCAGTACTTC
CASSQVGGTPWNIQYF
>TRBJ2-7|-|-|TRBV4-1
TGCGCCAGCAGCCAGGAGGGACAAACCTACGAGCAGTACTTC
CASSQEGQTYEQYF
>TRBJ1-6|TRBD1|many|TRBV7-2
TGTGCCAGCAGCTTACACAGGGGGCCGGGTTCACCCCTCCACTTT
CASSLHRGPGSPLHF
>TRBJ1-1|-|-|TRBV6-1
TGTGCCAGCAGTGAAGGACGGACTGAAGCTTTCTTT
CASSEGRTEAFF
>TRBJ2-2|-|-|TRBV28
TGTGCCAGCACCCCCCCGGCAGGGGAGCTGTTTTTT
CASTPPAGELFF
>TRBJ2-2|TRBD2|many|TRBV19
TGTGCCAGTAAGATGAAAAGCGGGAGAGCTACCGGGGAGCTGTTTTTT
CASKMKSGRATGELFF
>TRBJ1-1|-|many|TRBV7-9
TGTGCCAGCAGCCCAACCCTCCTGTACACTGAAGCTTTCTTT
CASSPTLLYTEAFF
>TRBJ1-1|-|-|TRBV28
TGTGCCAGCAGTTTTAGTGGGACAATTGAAGCTTTCTTT
CASSFSGTIEAFF
>TRBJ2-5|-|many|TRBV7-2
TGTGCCAGCAGCTTTTATTCAACCCAAGAGACCCAGTACTTC
CASSFYSTQETQYF